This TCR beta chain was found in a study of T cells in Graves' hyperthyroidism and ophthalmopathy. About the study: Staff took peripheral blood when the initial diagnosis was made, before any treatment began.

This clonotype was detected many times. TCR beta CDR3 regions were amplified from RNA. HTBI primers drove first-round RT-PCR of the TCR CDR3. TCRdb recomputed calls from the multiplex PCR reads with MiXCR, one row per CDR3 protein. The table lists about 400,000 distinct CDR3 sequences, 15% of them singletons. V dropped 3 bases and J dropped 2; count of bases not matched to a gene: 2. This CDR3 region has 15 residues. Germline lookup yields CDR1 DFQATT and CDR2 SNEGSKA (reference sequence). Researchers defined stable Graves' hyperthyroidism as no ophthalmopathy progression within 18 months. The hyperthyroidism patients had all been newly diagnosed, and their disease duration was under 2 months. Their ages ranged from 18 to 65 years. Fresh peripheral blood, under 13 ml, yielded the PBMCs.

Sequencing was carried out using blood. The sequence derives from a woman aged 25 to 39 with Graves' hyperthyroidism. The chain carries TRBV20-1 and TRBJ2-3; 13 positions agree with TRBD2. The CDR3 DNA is TGCAGTGCTAGCACTAGCGGGAGGGACACAGATACGCAGTATTTT. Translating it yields CSASTSGRDTDTQYF.